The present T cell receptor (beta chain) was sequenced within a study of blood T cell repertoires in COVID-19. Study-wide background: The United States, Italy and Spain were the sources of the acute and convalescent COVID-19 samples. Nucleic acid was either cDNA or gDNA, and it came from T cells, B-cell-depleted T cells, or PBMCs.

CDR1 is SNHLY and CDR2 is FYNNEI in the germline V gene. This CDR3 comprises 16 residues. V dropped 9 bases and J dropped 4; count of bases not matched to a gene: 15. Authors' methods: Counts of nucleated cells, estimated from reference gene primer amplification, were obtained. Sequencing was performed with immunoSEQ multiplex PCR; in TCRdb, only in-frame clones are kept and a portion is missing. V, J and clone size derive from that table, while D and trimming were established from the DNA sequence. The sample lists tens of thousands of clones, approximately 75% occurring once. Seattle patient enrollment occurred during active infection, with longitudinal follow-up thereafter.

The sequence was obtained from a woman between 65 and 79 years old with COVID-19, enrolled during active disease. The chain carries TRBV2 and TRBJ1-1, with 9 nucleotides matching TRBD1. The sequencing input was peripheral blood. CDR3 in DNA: TGTGCCAGAGAGAAGGACAGGGGTTTCAGTGGCACTGAAGCTTTCTTT. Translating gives CAREKDRGFSGTEAFF.